Presented here are 11 T cell receptor beta chains from one specimen sequenced in a study of regulatory T cells in long-lasting Graves disease. This sample's time point: newly diagnosed GD, antithyroid drugs for less than 3 months. The TCR library used RNA extracted from PBMCs. The TCR beta library used iRepertoire HTBI primers with Arm-PCR amplification of CDR3. TCRdb re-called the multiplex PCR reads through MiXCR, storing one row per CDR3 protein. The repertoire holds under 700,000 distinct CDR3 sequences, with about 15% as singletons. The sample was also reused in another study, on T cells in Graves' hyperthyroidism and ophthalmopathy.

This specimen consisted of peripheral blood mononuclear cells (PBMCs), obtained at new diagnosis, from a patient treated with antithyroid drugs. These receptors were taken from a woman between 40 and 65 years old with Graves disease.

This clonotype came up many times. The V gene is TRBV2, the J gene TRBJ2-2; no reliable D call. The ends were cut back, 11 bases at V and 0 bases at J, with 16 bases in the middle. CDR3 size: 15 residues. Germline CDR1 is SNHLY and CDR2 is FYNNEI. In DNA form, the CDR3 reads TGTGCCCGAAATAAAAGGGCCGCGAACACCGGGGAGCTGTTTTTT. As protein: CARNKRAANTGELFF.

The rearrangement links TRBV20-1 to TRBJ2-7, with 14 nucleotides matching TRBD2. In germline, CDR1 is DFQATT, CDR2 SNEGSKA (reference sequence). The CDR3 contains 15 residues. Trimming cost V 6 bases and J 0 bases; bases outside gene matches: 4. The CDR3 nucleotides read TGCAGTGCGTCGGGACTAGCGGGGGACTCCTACGAGCAGTACTTC. This gives the protein CSASGLAGDSYEQYF.

This chain joins TRBV19 and TRBJ2-1, with 9 positions matching TRBD1. Germline V lookup: CDR1 LNHDA, CDR2 SQIVND (reference sequence). The CDR3 is 15 residues long. Trimming removed 2 bases from V and 8 bases from J; junction bases left unmatched: 7. The CDR3 protein is CASSINKGDRDEQFF. CDR3 DNA sequence: TGTGCCAGTAGTATAAACAAGGGGGACAGGGATGAGCAGTTCTTC.

The rearrangement links TRBV6-1 to TRBJ1-5; TRBD1 is a possible D gene (5 bases). The germline V gene has CDR1 MNHNS and CDR2 SASEGT. Between the trimmed V and J ends, which lost 3 bases and 3 bases, there was a span of 15 bases. The CDR3 runs 16 residues. CDR3 residues: CASSETVDFFNQPQHF. The CDR3 nucleotides read TGTGCCAGCAGTGAGACAGTTGACTTCTTCAATCAGCCCCAGCATTTT.

The table lists this clonotype with a few counts. An end of the junction does not agree with germline; a read error may underlie this. This rearrangement joins TRBV20-1 to TRBJ2-1; tentatively, D is TRBD1 (6 bases). Germline CDR1 reads DFQATT; CDR2 reads SNEGSKA (reference sequence). The CDR3 covers 12 residues. The CDR3 bases are TGCAGCGCTAGAGTGACAGGCTATGAGCAGTTCTTC. It is translated as CSARVTGYEQFF.

This clonotype has at least ten counts. The chain recombines TRBV27 with TRBJ1-5, with D possibly matching TRBD1 (5 bases). The V and J ends lost 5 bases and 0 bases respectively, with 14 bases between them. The germline V gene encodes CDR1 MNHEY and CDR2 SMNVEV (reference sequence). This CDR3 contains 16 residues. The CDR3 DNA is TGTGCCAGCAGTGACTACCAGGGAAATAGCAATCAGCCCCAGCATTTT. Translation gives CASSDYQGNSNQPQHF.

This clonotype was counted once. Being one base from a much bigger clone, this may be a read error. J is TRBJ2-5 and V is TRBV28, with 12 bases identical to TRBD1. The DNA end is more similar to TRBJ2-1, so the J call may be wrong. The length of the CDR3 is 15 residues. The germline V gene encodes CDR1 MDHEN and CDR2 SYDVKM. CDR3: CASSFSGQGAYEQFF. CDR3 nucleotide sequence: TGTGCCAGCAGTTTTTCGGGACAGGGGGCCTACGAGCAGTTCTTC.

V gene TRBV9 combines with J gene TRBJ2-2; 8 bases are a match to TRBD1. Looked up from germline, CDR1 is SGDLS and CDR2 is YYNGEE. Trimming took 0 bases from V and 4 from J; bases not matched to a gene: 8. The CDR3 has 17 residues. The CDR3 reads CASSVVMDRAPTGELFF. CDR3 bases: TGTGCCAGCAGCGTAGTCATGGACAGGGCCCCCACCGGGGAGCTGTTTTTT.

The chain joins TRBV28 to TRBJ2-7; 8 nucleotides agree with TRBD1. This CDR3 comprises 15 residues. The germline CDR1 and CDR2 sequences are MDHEN and SYDVKM. J gave up 0 bases and V 10 bases, and 11 bases lay outside the gene matches. The CDR3 is CATTTHRGTSYEQYF. The CDR3, as DNA: TGTGCCACCACTACACACAGGGGGACCTCCTACGAGCAGTACTTC.

This sequence joins TRBV6-5 and TRBJ2-5, with D tentatively TRBD1 (6 bases). With 1 base removed from V and 3 bases from J, the gap between germline ends came to 9 bases. There are 14 residues in the CDR3. The germline V gene encodes CDR1 MNHEY and CDR2 SVGAGI. This chain's CDR3 is CASSYWGPEETQYF. CDR3 DNA sequence: TGTGCCAGCAGTTACTGGGGGCCCGAAGAGACCCAGTACTTC.

This clonotype was counted a few times. The CDR3: CASSLEGGAYNEQFF. The DNA of the CDR3 is TGCGCCAGCAGCTTGGAGGGGGGGGCTTACAATGAGCAGTTCTTC. The V gene is TRBV5-1, the J gene TRBJ2-1, with D tentatively TRBD2 (7 bases). The CDR3 loop spans 15 amino acids. Trimming stripped 0 bases from V and 4 bases from J, with 11 bases between. Germline CDR1 and CDR2: SGHRS and YFSETQ.